A single sample gave rise to the 30 T cell receptor beta chains below, sequenced in a study of T-cell reconstitution after alpha-beta-depleted transplantation in children. During its preparation, the TCRbeta library received unique molecular identifiers. TCRdb independently ran MiXCR on the PCR reads; one entry per CDR3 protein. The sample carries about a million distinct CDR3 sequences, roughly 31% recorded once. Sequences were derived from PBMCs, mostly from graft donor cells, sampled 360 days after TCRalphabeta/CD19-depleted stem cell transplant. Receptor source: a boy younger than two who had a stem cell transplant for SCID, so the T cells may come from the graft donor.

This clonotype was counted ten times or more. J is TRBJ2-1 and V is TRBV15, with 9 bases that match TRBD2. Germline CDR1 reads LNHNV; CDR2 reads YYDKDF (reference sequence). This CDR3 is built from 18 residues. The V gene end was trimmed by 1 base and the J gene end by 1 base; junction bases not matched to a gene: 8. CDR3 protein: CATSRGLAVGGSYNEQFF. The CDR3 bases are TGTGCCACCAGCAGAGGACTAGCGGTAGGAGGGTCCTACAATGAGCAGTTCTTC.

The J gene is TRBJ2-1, the V gene TRBV24-1, with D uncertain. This CDR3 region has 13 residues. Looked up from germline, CDR1 is KGHDR and CDR2 is SFDVKD. V lost 6 bases and J lost 2, with 7 bases in between. The CDR3 loop reads CATSMATYNEQFF. In DNA form, the CDR3 reads TGTGCCACCAGTATGGCTACCTACAATGAGCAGTTCTTC.

This clonotype was seen ten or more times. The chain joins TRBV7-2 to TRBJ2-1; D may correspond to TRBD1 or TRBD2 (6 bases each). The V end was cut by 0 bases, the J end by 7 bases, with 10 bases between. Germline CDR1 SGHTA, CDR2 FQGNSA. The CDR3 runs 14 residues. Here the CDR3 DNA reads TGTGCCAGCAGCTTAGCGGGGGGCGGAAATGAGCAGTTCTTC. Encoded protein: CASSLAGGGNEQFF. Together with reference TRBV7-2 and TRBJ2-1, the CDR3 gives the full variable domain: GAGVSQSPSNKVTEKGKDVELRCDPISGHTALYWYRQSLGQGLEFLIYFQGNSAPDKSGLPSDRFSAERTGGSVSTLTIQRTQQEDSAVYLCASSLAGGGNEQFFGPGTRLTVL.

This clonotype was detected only a few times. V is TRBV5-1 and J is TRBJ1-5; maybe TRBD1 (6 bases). The length of the CDR3 is 15 residues. V lost 4 bases, J lost 2 bases, and 13 bases lay in between. Germline V gene lookup returns CDR1 SGHRS and CDR2 YFSETQ. The CDR3 region is CASSAQGERNQPQHF. CDR3 DNA: TGCGCCAGCAGCGCACAGGGAGAACGCAATCAGCCCCAGCATTTT. Supplemented by reference TRBV5-1 and TRBJ1-5, the full variable domain reads KAGVTQTPRYLIKTRGQQVTLSCSPISGHRSVSWYQQTPGQGLQFLFEYFSETQRNKGNFPGRFSGRQFSNSRSEMNVSTLELGDSALYLCASSAQGERNQPQHFGDGTRLSIL.

V and J are TRBV27 and TRBJ1-6, with TRBD1 as a possible D gene (5 bases). This CDR3 is 14 amino acids long. The germline V gene has CDR1 MNHEY and CDR2 SMNVEV (reference sequence). V shed 9 bases and J shed 3 bases, with 12 bases lying between them. CDR3 protein: CASRRGVYNSPLHF. The CDR3 nucleotides are TGTGCCAGTCGCAGAGGGGTCTATAATTCACCCCTCCACTTT.

The chain is built from TRBV9 and TRBJ2-1; D possibly corresponds to TRBD1 (5 bases). This CDR3 is built from 14 residues. V was clipped by 1 base and J by 6 bases, with 11 bases between them. The germline V gene encodes CDR1 SGDLS and CDR2 YYNGEE. The CDR3 protein is CASSVRGQSNEQFF. In nucleotides, the CDR3 is TGTGCCAGCAGCGTACGAGGACAATCCAATGAGCAGTTCTTC.

The rearrangement links TRBV29-1 to TRBJ2-1; 8 bases match TRBD2. Germline V gives CDR1 SQVTM, CDR2 ANQGSEA. The J segment lost 16 bases and the V segment lost 7 bases, leaving 15 bases of the junction unmatched. This CDR3 spans 12 amino acids. The CDR3 reads CSAGVRPGLDFF. CDR3 DNA sequence: TGCAGCGCCGGGGTCCGTCCGGGACTAGACTTCTTC.

This clonotype occurred a few times. The chain uses TRBV9 and TRBJ1-1; D is possibly TRBD1 (5 bases). Germline V gene data show CDR1 as SGDLS and CDR2 as YYNGEE. V lost 3 bases to trimming and J lost 8 bases, with 14 bases between them. This CDR3 is built from 13 residues. The CDR3 DNA sequence: TGTGCCAGCAGCGCTCTAGACAGCCGAGAAGCTTTCTTT. The encoded protein is CASSALDSREAFF.

This clonotype has just a few counts. This chain joins TRBV20-1 and TRBJ1-3, with D possibly being TRBD1 (5 bases). Germline assignment: CDR1 DFQATT and CDR2 SNEGSKA (reference sequence). The CDR3 has 15 residues. V dropped 3 bases and J dropped 4 bases, with 16 bases sitting between them. The CDR3 bases are TGCAGTGCTAGGGAGGGCCTCGGGGGAGGAAACACCATATATTTT. Residues: CSAREGLGGGNTIYF.

The J gene is TRBJ2-1, the V gene TRBV14, with TRBD2 identical over 7 bases. V was pared by 4 bases and J by 6 bases, with 9 bases of the junction left unmatched. This CDR3 comprises 15 residues. Germline assignment: CDR1 SGHDN and CDR2 FVKESK. This CDR3 reads CASSPDGRAPNEQFF. Here the CDR3 DNA reads TGTGCCAGCAGCCCAGATGGGAGGGCTCCCAATGAGCAGTTCTTC.

This clonotype was found many times. This chain links TRBV19 with TRBJ2-1, with 9 positions matching TRBD1. J lost 3 bases, V lost 5 bases, and 5 bases had no gene match. The V gene's germline CDR1 is LNHDA and CDR2 SQIVND (reference sequence). This CDR3 has 15 residues. CDR3 protein: CASSRDRALYNEQFF. The CDR3 nucleotides read TGTGCCAGTAGTCGGGACAGGGCCCTCTACAATGAGCAGTTCTTC.

This chain connects TRBV7-2 to TRBJ2-3; D gene uncertain. This CDR3 spans 14 amino acids. Germline loops: CDR1 SGHTA, CDR2 FQGNSA. The V end was cut by 9 bases, the J end by 0 bases, with 13 bases between. The CDR3 spells CASLLNPSTDTQYF. The CDR3 DNA reads as TGTGCCAGTCTCTTGAACCCGAGCACAGATACGCAGTATTTT.

The V call is TRBV7-2, the J call TRBJ2-5; D ambiguous. CDR3 length equals 15 residues. Germline CDR1 and CDR2: SGHTA and FQGNSA. Trimming removed 5 bases at V and 5 bases at J, with 18 bases between. The chain's CDR3 is CASSPRRRDGETQYF. CDR3 bases: TGTGCCAGCAGCCCCCGTCGGAGAGACGGCGAGACCCAGTACTTC.

This clonotype was seen a few times. The chain is built from TRBV12-3 or TRBV12-4 and TRBJ2-1; 10 bases match TRBD1. With V trimmed by 8 bases and J by 4 bases, 5 bases remained unmatched. This CDR3 region has 14 residues. The CDR3 sequence is CASADRGLYNEQFF. CDR3 sequence (DNA): TGTGCCAGCGCAGACAGGGGGCTTTACAATGAGCAGTTCTTC.

CDR3 coding DNA: TGTGCCAGCAGTGGGCCATGGCTAGCGGTTAACACCGGGGAGCTGTTTTTT. This gives the protein CASSGPWLAVNTGELFF. The V gene is TRBV28, the J gene TRBJ2-2; 7 bases agree with TRBD2. V dropped 5 bases and J dropped 2; count of bases not matched to a gene: 11. The CDR3 length is 17 residues. Germline V gene data show CDR1 as MDHEN and CDR2 as SYDVKM.

The V call is TRBV28, the J call TRBJ2-6; tentative D call: TRBD2 (6 bases). Germline CDR1 reads MDHEN; CDR2 reads SYDVKM. The CDR3 contains 17 residues. Trimming removed 6 bases at V and 0 bases at J, with 15 bases between. As DNA, the CDR3 is TGTGCCAGCAGCTACCGAATGGGGGGCTCTGGGGCCAACGTCCTGACTTTC. Its protein product is CASSYRMGGSGANVLTF.

This clonotype has just a few counts. The rearrangement joins TRBV2 to TRBJ2-1, with TRBD2 matching 9 bases. In germline, CDR1 is SNHLY, CDR2 FYNNEI. This CDR3 has 14 amino acids. Trimming cost V 3 bases and J 5 bases; bases outside gene matches: 2. In nucleotides, the CDR3 is TGTGCCAGCAGTGAGCGGGGGGGCGACAATGAGCAGTTCTTC. It is translated as CASSERGGDNEQFF.

The chain carries TRBV10-3 and TRBJ2-4; TRBD1 agrees at 7 bases. This CDR3 contains 17 residues. Unmatched junction bases numbered 9, after V lost 0 bases and J lost 4 bases. Germline values: CDR1 ENHRY, CDR2 SYGVKD. As DNA, the CDR3 is TGTGCCATCAGTGAGTCGAACTTGAGGGGACAGAAAAACATTCAGTACTTC. Protein sequence: CAISESNLRGQKNIQYF.

This clonotype was detected only a few times. J is TRBJ1-3 and V is TRBV12-3 or TRBV12-4, with a tentative D call TRBD1 (5 bases). The CDR3 loop spans 13 amino acids. Trimming pared 8 bases from V and 0 bases from J, leaving 8 bases between. This chain's CDR3 is CASRGSSGNTIYF. The CDR3 DNA sequence: TGTGCCAGCCGGGGGAGCTCTGGAAACACCATATATTTT.

This clonotype has a handful of counts. This chain joins TRBV5-1 and TRBJ2-5; D perhaps matches TRBD2 (5 bases). Germline lookup yields CDR1 SGHRS and CDR2 YFSETQ. V was cut by 0 bases and J by 2 bases, with 11 bases left in between. The CDR3 contains 15 residues. The CDR3 sequence: CASSLERPRQETQYF. The DNA of the CDR3 is TGCGCCAGCAGCTTGGAGCGGCCTAGGCAAGAGACCCAGTACTTC. The full variable domain, completed using reference TRBV5-1 and TRBJ2-5, is KAGVTQTPRYLIKTRGQQVTLSCSPISGHRSVSWYQQTPGQGLQFLFEYFSETQRNKGNFPGRFSGRQFSNSRSEMNVSTLELGDSALYLCASSLERPRQETQYFGPGTRLLVL.

A few counts support this clonotype. Sequence at one end of the junction differs from germline and may be a read error. V and J are TRBV4-3 and TRBJ1-2; no clear D gene. The length of the CDR3 is 15 residues. Germline V lookup: CDR1 LGHNA, CDR2 YSLEER. The CDR3 DNA follows: TGCGCCAGCAGCCAAGACGCATGGGCCGAGCAGGCGTCAAACTTC. Protein product: CASSQDAWAEQASNF.

This clonotype was seen only a few times. The chain recombines TRBV6-5 with TRBJ1-6; 9 nucleotides line up with TRBD1. This CDR3 is built from 15 residues. The germline V gene has CDR1 MNHEY and CDR2 SVGAGI. V dropped 4 bases and J dropped 9; count of bases not matched to a gene: 7. CDR3 coding DNA: TGTGCCAGCAGTTCGGGACAGGGAAGGGGTTCACCCCTCCACTTT. Translated: CASSSGQGRGSPLHF.

This clonotype was seen a handful of times. The CDR3 spells CASSQDRVSGNTIYF. The CDR3 bases are TGCGCCAGCAGCCAAGATAGGGTCTCTGGAAACACCATATATTTT. The genes are TRBV4-3 and TRBJ1-3, with no clear D. This CDR3 contains 15 residues. Germline V gives CDR1 LGHNA, CDR2 YSLEER. V dropped 0 bases and J dropped 0 bases, with 6 bases sitting between them.

This clonotype came up a few times. V gene TRBV9 combines with J gene TRBJ1-5; D gene ambiguous. This CDR3 region has 14 residues. Trimming took 0 bases from V and 2 from J, leaving 6 bases between them. The germline CDR1 and CDR2 sequences are SGDLS and YYNGEE. The CDR3 reads CASSVDGGNQPQHF. The CDR3 DNA is TGTGCCAGCAGCGTAGATGGAGGCAATCAGCCCCAGCATTTT.

For the CDR3, the DNA is TGTGCCACCAGGGCAGCAACTAATGAAAAACTGTTTTTT. It encodes CATRAATNEKLFF. V gene TRBV24-1 combines with J gene TRBJ1-4, with no clear D. Deletions cut 7 bases from V and 0 bases from J, with 5 bases between. Germline V gene data show CDR1 as KGHDR and CDR2 as SFDVKD. The CDR3 has 13 residues.

The chain joins TRBV4-1 to TRBJ2-7, with unresolved D. The CDR3 consists of 15 residues. CDR1 MGHRA and CDR2 YSYEKL come from the germline V gene. V lost 0 bases to trimming and J lost 0 bases, with 9 bases between them. The CDR3 DNA is TGCGCCAGCAGCCAAGAGAACGGCCGCTCCTACGAGCAGTACTTC. This sequence encodes CASSQENGRSYEQYF.

This clonotype was seen only a few times. V gene TRBV5-5 combines with J gene TRBJ1-2; D is undetermined. Germline V gene data show CDR1 as SGHKS and CDR2 as YYEKEE (reference sequence). Trimming pared 7 bases from V and 5 bases from J, leaving 12 bases between. This CDR3 is built from 12 residues. For the CDR3, the DNA is TGTGCCAGCTCCGGAGCGTCTTATGGCTACACCTTC. Its protein is CASSGASYGYTF.

V gene TRBV12-3 or TRBV12-4 combines with J gene TRBJ1-6; D gene uncertain. V lost 1 base, J lost 8 bases, and 6 bases lay in between. The CDR3 covers 13 residues. DNA of the CDR3: TGTGCCAGCAGTTTAGAGCGGGATTCACCCCTCCACTTT. Translating it yields CASSLERDSPLHF.

This clonotype showed up just a few times. The CDR3 loop reads CASSVQGLTDTQYF. The CDR3 region has the DNA TGTGCCAGCAGTGTTCAGGGGCTGACAGATACGCAGTATTTT. This chain joins TRBV2 and TRBJ2-3, with D perhaps matching TRBD1 (6 bases). The CDR3 spans 14 residues. Between the trimmed V and J ends, which lost 4 bases and 3 bases, there was a span of 11 bases. CDR1 is SNHLY and CDR2 is FYNNEI in the germline V gene.

In its sample, this clonotype was seen once. The CDR3 carries no conserved terminal phenylalanine or tryptophan, so it likely arises from a read error. The genes are TRBV13 and TRBJ1-1; no clear D gene. The CDR3 extends over 12 amino acids. The V gene lost 5 bases and the J gene lost 1 base, with 5 bases spanning the gap. Per the germline V gene, CDR1 is PRHDT and CDR2 is FYEKMQ (reference sequence). CDR3 nucleotides: TGTGCCAGCAGCGAAGAGAACACTGAAGCTTTCGTT. Amino acid sequence: CASSEENTEAFV.